The rows below give T cell receptor beta chains drawn from one sample of a study of blood T cell repertoires in COVID-19. Sequencing was performed with immunoSEQ multiplex PCR; in TCRdb, only in-frame clones are kept and a portion is missing. Altogether around 200,000 clones are present, roughly 84% being singletons, with the ten largest covering around 18%. The material sequenced was peripheral blood. The origin of the receptors is a woman of 80 years or more with active or convalescent COVID-19. Both conserved end residues are part of each CDR3. The D gene is left open where the match is weak. Expanded clones get a size class; other rows say once, few or many, or leave the size out.

d_call	v_call	j_call	clone_size	cdr3_aa	cdr3_nt
TRBD2	TRBV19	TRBJ2-7	.	CASSIAAGGSYEQYF	TGTGCCAGTAGTATAGCGGCGGGAGGGTCATACGAGCAGTACTTC
TRBD1	TRBV4-1	TRBJ1-1	few	CASSQEGQGTEAFF	TGCGCCAGCAGCCAAGAGGGACAGGGCACTGAAGCTTTCTTT
TRBD1	TRBV7-9	TRBJ1-3	once	CASSPTGTGPGNTIYF	TGTGCCAGCAGCCCGACCGGGACAGGTCCTGGAAACACCATATATTTT
.	TRBV5-1	TRBJ2-5	.	CASSLNLAGMGTQYF	TGCGCCAGCAGCTTGAATCTAGCCGGGATGGGGACCCAGTACTTC
TRBD1	TRBV30	TRBJ1-3	.	CAWDGTGSGNTIYF	TGTGCCTGGGATGGGACAGGCTCTGGAAACACCATATATTTT
.	TRBV12-3/TRBV12-4	TRBJ2-1	.	CASSLSSYNEQFF	TGTGCCAGCAGTTTGAGTAGCTACAATGAGCAGTTCTTC
.	TRBV29-1	TRBJ2-1	.	CSVRLSDISSYNEQFF	TGCAGCGTTCGTCTCTCGGACATCAGCTCCTACAATGAGCAGTTCTTC
TRBD2	TRBV6-2/TRBV6-3	TRBJ2-5	once	CASSYYPAGDQETQYF	TGTGCCAGCAGTTACTACCCAGCGGGGGATCAAGAGACCCAGTACTTC
.	TRBV11-2	TRBJ1-3	few	CASSLEGDSGNTIYF	TGTGCCAGCAGCTTAGAAGGGGACTCTGGAAACACCATATATTTT
TRBD1	TRBV29-1	TRBJ1-5	.	CSGTGDKGNQPQHF	TGCAGCGGGACAGGGGACAAAGGGAATCAGCCCCAGCATTTT